Listed here are 29 T cell receptor beta chains from one sample, sequenced in a study of T cell changes during pregnancy in multiple sclerosis. Data came from immunoSEQ multiplex PCR; TCRdb stores just in-frame clones and leaves some out. The sample contains around 48,000 clones, 88% of which appear only once. The material sequenced was CD4+ T cells from peripheral blood mononuclear cells, taken in the second trimester of pregnancy. These receptors were taken from a female donor with multiple sclerosis, enrolled in a pregnancy study.

V and J are TRBV5-1 and TRBJ1-1; tentatively, D is TRBD1 (6 bases). V lost 4 bases and J lost 0, with 16 bases in between. The CDR3 is 16 residues long. Germline V CDR1 and CDR2: SGHRS, YFSETQ. The CDR3 DNA follows: TGCGCCAGCAGCCCACAGGGCCGGACGGTGAACACTGAAGCTTTCTTT. It codes for CASSPQGRTVNTEAFF.

The CDR3 here is CASSPIRGRVYGYTF. The CDR3 DNA sequence: TGTGCCAGCAGCCCCATCAGGGGGCGCGTCTATGGCTACACCTTC. The chain recombines TRBV11-2 with TRBJ1-2, with 8 bases identical to TRBD1. This CDR3 comprises 15 residues. Germline assignment: CDR1 SGHAT and CDR2 FQNNGV. V lost 5 bases and J lost 4; bases outside the gene matches: 9. Drawing the rest from reference TRBV11-2 and TRBJ1-2, the complete variable domain is EAGVAQSPRYKIIEKRQSVAFWCNPISGHATLYWYQQILGQGPKLLIQFQNNGVVDDSQLPKDRFSAERLKGVDSTLKIQPAKLEDSAVYLCASSPIRGRVYGYTFGSGTRLTVV.

The chain employs TRBV28 and TRBJ2-7; 12 bases are a match to TRBD2. Germline values: CDR1 MDHEN, CDR2 SYDVKM. CDR3 size: 19 residues. J gave up 3 bases and V 4 bases, and 16 bases lay outside the gene matches. DNA for the CDR3: TGTGCCAGCAGTTCAACAGGGGGAGGTTGGACTAGCGGGATCTACGAGCAGTACTTC. Translated: CASSSTGGGWTSGIYEQYF. Supplemented by reference TRBV28 and TRBJ2-7, the full variable domain reads DVKVTQSSRYLVKRTGEKVFLECVQDMDHENMFWYRQDPGLGLRLIYFSYDVKMKEKGDIPEGYSVSREKKERFSLILESASTNQTSMYLCASSSTGGGWTSGIYEQYFGPGTRLTVT.

This chain connects TRBV19 to TRBJ2-3; 7 bases map to TRBD1. J gave up 2 bases and V 5 bases, and 4 bases lay outside the gene matches. The CDR3 has 14 residues. Germline loops: CDR1 LNHDA, CDR2 SQIVND (reference sequence). The CDR3: CASSQGDDTDTQYF. Here the CDR3 DNA reads TGTGCCAGTAGTCAGGGGGATGACACAGATACGCAGTATTTT.

The chain recombines TRBV14 with TRBJ2-5, with a tentative D call TRBD1 (6 bases). Germline assignment: CDR1 SGHDN and CDR2 FVKESK. The CDR3 spans 15 residues. Trimming removed 3 bases at V and 1 base at J, with 12 bases between. The CDR3 sequence is CASSQTQGPQETQYF. The CDR3 coding sequence is TGTGCCAGCAGCCAGACACAGGGTCCCCAAGAGACCCAGTACTTC.

The chain joins TRBV5-4 to TRBJ1-3; 7 bases map to TRBD1. CDR1 SGHNT and CDR2 YYREEE come from the germline V gene (reference sequence). V lost 4 bases to trimming and J lost 0 bases; unmatched junction nucleotides: 7. The CDR3 loop spans 16 amino acids. For the CDR3, the DNA is TGTGCCAGCAGCCTAGGACAGGAAAGCTCTGGAAACACCATATATTTT. This codes for CASSLGQESSGNTIYF.

The chain carries TRBV4-2 and TRBJ2-5; D is possibly TRBD2 (6 bases). Germline CDR1 and CDR2: LGHNA and YNFKEQ. The CDR3 loop spans 13 amino acids. V shed 1 base and J shed 5 bases, with 8 bases lying between them. The CDR3 is CASSQGLEETQYF. DNA for the CDR3: TGTGCCAGCAGCCAAGGACTAGAGGAGACCCAGTACTTC.

The rearrangement links TRBV6-5 to TRBJ2-7, with D hard to call. V was pared by 7 bases and J by 3 bases, with 19 bases between. The CDR3 has 15 residues. CDR1 is MNHEY, CDR2 SVGAGI, per germline. The chain's CDR3 is CASTTRFWSFYEQYF. The CDR3, as DNA: TGTGCCAGCACCACAAGATTCTGGAGTTTCTACGAGCAGTACTTC.

The V gene is TRBV28, the J gene TRBJ2-1; 8 nucleotides agree with TRBD2. V shed 4 bases, J shed 0 bases, and the junction held 5 bases outside the gene matches. CDR1 and CDR2 (germline): MDHEN, SYDVKM. The CDR3 has 16 residues. CDR3 in amino acids: CASSSPGTSSYNEQFF. The CDR3 DNA follows: TGTGCCAGCAGTTCCCCCGGGACTAGCTCCTACAATGAGCAGTTCTTC.

The chain recombines TRBV30 with TRBJ1-3, with a possible D match to TRBD1 (5 bases). There are 14 residues in the CDR3. Germline V lookup: CDR1 GTSNPN, CDR2 SVGIG (reference sequence). V lost 0 bases, J lost 0 bases, and 6 bases lay in between. The CDR3 protein is CAWSVQDSGNTIYF. The CDR3 DNA reads TGTGCCTGGAGTGTACAGGACTCTGGAAACACCATATATTTT.

This sequence joins TRBV5-5 and TRBJ2-7, with 7 bases aligning to TRBD1. Germline values: CDR1 SGHKS, CDR2 YYEKEE (reference sequence). This CDR3 spans 14 amino acids. J lost 4 bases, V lost 1 base, and 5 bases had no gene match. CDR3 bases: TGTGCCAGCAGCTTGACAGGGGCCCTGTACGAGCAGTACTTC. Its translation: CASSLTGALYEQYF.

The chain recombines TRBV7-2 with TRBJ1-2; 7 bases agree with TRBD1. The ends lost 2 bases at V and 3 bases at J; junction bases unmatched: 3. In germline, CDR1 is SGHTA, CDR2 FQGNSA. This CDR3 comprises 14 residues. This chain's CDR3 is CASSLYRGHYGYTF. CDR3 in DNA: TGTGCCAGCAGCTTATACAGGGGACACTATGGCTACACCTTC.

The chain combines TRBV7-9 with TRBJ2-4; D is perhaps TRBD1 (6 bases). Trimming removed 6 bases from V and 1 base from J, with 16 bases in between. Germline CDR1 is SEHNR and CDR2 is FQNEAQ (reference sequence). The CDR3 length is 16 residues. DNA for the CDR3: TGTGCCAGCAGATCAGGACAGTCATCGGCCAAAAACATTCAGTACTTC. Amino acid sequence: CASRSGQSSAKNIQYF.

The gene calls are TRBV7-9 and TRBJ2-1; 8 bases align to TRBD1. Germline V gene data show CDR1 as SEHNR and CDR2 as FQNEAQ (reference sequence). The V segment lost 5 bases and the J segment 3 bases; nucleotides outside the gene matches: 6. The CDR3 contains 15 residues. The DNA of the CDR3 is TGTGCCAGCAGCAGAGTGACAGGGGACTACAATGAGCAGTTCTTC. Its protein product is CASSRVTGDYNEQFF.

V usage is TRBV18 and J usage is TRBJ2-7; D not certain. V was pared by 3 bases and J by 2 bases, with 11 bases between. CDR1 and CDR2 (germline): KGHSH, LQKENI. This CDR3 spans 14 amino acids. The CDR3 nucleotides read TGTGCCAGCTCACCGGTGGCGGCACCCTACGAGCAGTACTTC. Protein sequence: CASSPVAAPYEQYF.

The chain employs TRBV5-1 and TRBJ2-1; 7 nucleotides match TRBD2. This CDR3 has 15 amino acids. The junction had 5 bases not matched to a gene; V was cut back by 3 bases and J by 2 bases. Germline CDR1 and CDR2: SGHRS and YFSETQ. The CDR3 reads CASSSGTTTYNEQFF. CDR3 DNA sequence: TGCGCCAGCAGCTCCGGGACTACCACCTACAATGAGCAGTTCTTC.

The chain employs TRBV6-1 and TRBJ1-3; TRBD1 is a possible D gene (5 bases). The CDR3 has 17 residues. CDR1 and CDR2 from the germline V gene are MNHNS and SASEGT. Trimming stripped 5 bases from V and 0 bases from J, with 17 bases between. For the CDR3, the DNA is TGTGCCAGCAGTCAAGGGACTCCGGGCCTCTCTGGAAACACCATATATTTT. Protein product: CASSQGTPGLSGNTIYF.

This chain links TRBV4-1 with TRBJ2-1; D is undetermined. V lost 0 bases and J 7 bases, leaving 10 bases between the germline ends. CDR1 and CDR2 from the germline V gene are MGHRA and YSYEKL. The CDR3 is 14 amino acids. The CDR3 DNA reads as TGCGCCAGCAGCCAAGATCTACTTCGGAATGAGCAGTTCTTC. Protein sequence: CASSQDLLRNEQFF.

This clone was seen just once. The rearrangement uses TRBV28 and TRBJ1-2; 10 bases agree with TRBD1. J gave up 5 bases and V 6 bases, and 12 bases lay outside the gene matches. The CDR3 runs 16 residues. From germline, CDR1 is MDHEN and CDR2 SYDVKM. CDR3 loop: CASSWGQGPFQYGYTF. DNA of the CDR3: TGTGCCAGCAGCTGGGGACAGGGGCCATTTCAATATGGCTACACCTTC.

The chain is built from TRBV7-9 and TRBJ2-1; possibly TRBD2 for D (6 bases). Germline lookup yields CDR1 SEHNR and CDR2 FQNEAQ (reference sequence). The CDR3 runs 14 residues. The V end lost 8 bases, the J end lost 2 bases, and 13 bases lay between the germline ends. The CDR3 reads CASGASAAYNEQFF. CDR3 in DNA: TGTGCCAGCGGGGCTAGCGCTGCCTACAATGAGCAGTTCTTC.

This clone was detected only once. The chain combines TRBV20-1 with TRBJ2-3; D remains unclear. The CDR3 covers 10 residues. Germline loops: CDR1 DFQATT, CDR2 SNEGSKA (reference sequence). V was clipped by 6 bases and J by 1 base, with 2 bases between them. This CDR3 is CSAGTDTQYF. DNA of the CDR3: TGCAGTGCCGGCACAGATACGCAGTATTTT.

The chain combines TRBV11-2 with TRBJ1-2; no clear D. With 3 bases removed from V and 4 bases from J, the gap between germline ends came to 15 bases. The CDR3 totals 15 residues. Germline loops: CDR1 SGHAT, CDR2 FQNNGV. The CDR3 DNA is TGTGCCAGCAGCTTCGCGGAGGGTCTGTTCTATGGCTACACCTTC. Amino acids: CASSFAEGLFYGYTF.

The chain combines TRBV9 with TRBJ2-3; D may be TRBD2 (5 bases). Trimming pared 3 bases from V and 1 base from J, leaving 12 bases between. The germline CDR1 and CDR2 sequences are SGDLS and YYNGEE. The CDR3 is made up of 15 amino acids. CDR3 region: CASSARGGGTDTQYF. The CDR3 nucleotides read TGTGCCAGCAGCGCTCGGGGTGGTGGCACAGATACGCAGTATTTT. Combining the CDR3 with reference TRBV9 and TRBJ2-3 gives the whole variable domain DSGVTQTPKHLITATGQRVTLRCSPRSGDLSVYWYQQSLDQGLQFLIQYYNGEERAKGNILERFSAQQFPDLHSELNLSSLELGDSALYFCASSARGGGTDTQYFGPGTRLTVL.

The sample holds a few counts of this clone. Other DNA sequences in the same sample also yield this CDR3. The chain links TRBV7-2 to TRBJ2-5; 7 positions match TRBD2. With V trimmed by 3 bases and J by 2 bases, 6 bases remained unmatched. The CDR3 extends over 15 amino acids. Per the germline V gene, CDR1 is SGHTA and CDR2 is FQGNSA. As DNA, the CDR3 is TGTGCCAGCAGCTTGCGAGCGGGGAATCAAGAGACCCAGTACTTC. This gives the protein CASSLRAGNQETQYF. The entire variable domain, with the rest obtained from reference TRBV7-2 and TRBJ2-5, is as follows: GAGVSQSPSNKVTEKGKDVELRCDPISGHTALYWYRQSLGQGLEFLIYFQGNSAPDKSGLPSDRFSAERTGGSVSTLTIQRTQQEDSAVYLCASSLRAGNQETQYFGPGTRLLVL.

The chain has TRBV18 and TRBJ2-5; 9 nucleotides match TRBD1. CDR1 and CDR2 (germline): KGHSH, LQKENI. The CDR3 loop spans 15 amino acids. With 0 bases clipped from V and 4 bases from J, the junction kept 3 bases outside the gene matches. CDR3 sequence reads: CASSPPGQGLETQYF. The CDR3 DNA is TGTGCCAGCTCACCACCGGGACAGGGTCTAGAGACCCAGTACTTC.

The chain joins TRBV27 to TRBJ2-1; 12 nucleotides match TRBD1. The germline CDR1 and CDR2 sequences are MNHEY and SMNVEV (reference sequence). CDR3 length equals 16 residues. J lost 7 bases, V lost 5 bases, and 9 bases had no gene match. CDR3 protein: CASSPKGQGARNEQFF. CDR3 nucleotide sequence: TGTGCCAGCAGTCCCAAGGGACAGGGGGCGAGGAATGAGCAGTTCTTC.

Here the CDR3 DNA reads TGTGCCAGCAGTGATTGGATTGAGGGGGGGCAAGAGACCCAGTACTTC. Its protein product is CASSDWIEGGQETQYF. V gene TRBV6-1 combines with J gene TRBJ2-5; a weak D match, TRBD2 (7 bases). V lost 3 bases, J lost 2 bases, and 16 bases lay in between. Germline-derived CDR1 and CDR2 are MNHNS and SASEGT. CDR3 length: 16 amino acids.

J is TRBJ2-7 and V is TRBV10-3; 10 bases line up with TRBD1. Germline V gives CDR1 ENHRY, CDR2 SYGVKD. J was trimmed by 0 bases and V by 3 bases; bases with no gene match: 8. The CDR3 has 17 amino acids. DNA for the CDR3: TGTGCCATCAGTGATAGGGACAGGGGACCCAACTCCTACGAGCAGTACTTC. This encodes CAISDRDRGPNSYEQYF.

The V call is TRBV5-1, the J call TRBJ2-7; 9 bases map to TRBD1. The germline V gene has CDR1 SGHRS and CDR2 YFSETQ. This CDR3 contains 18 residues. V gave up 4 bases and J gave up 4 bases; unmatched junction bases: 18. CDR3 in amino acids: CASSLGQGSPPFRYEQYF. The DNA for the CDR3 is TGCGCCAGCAGCCTAGGACAGGGGTCTCCTCCGTTTCGATACGAGCAGTACTTC.